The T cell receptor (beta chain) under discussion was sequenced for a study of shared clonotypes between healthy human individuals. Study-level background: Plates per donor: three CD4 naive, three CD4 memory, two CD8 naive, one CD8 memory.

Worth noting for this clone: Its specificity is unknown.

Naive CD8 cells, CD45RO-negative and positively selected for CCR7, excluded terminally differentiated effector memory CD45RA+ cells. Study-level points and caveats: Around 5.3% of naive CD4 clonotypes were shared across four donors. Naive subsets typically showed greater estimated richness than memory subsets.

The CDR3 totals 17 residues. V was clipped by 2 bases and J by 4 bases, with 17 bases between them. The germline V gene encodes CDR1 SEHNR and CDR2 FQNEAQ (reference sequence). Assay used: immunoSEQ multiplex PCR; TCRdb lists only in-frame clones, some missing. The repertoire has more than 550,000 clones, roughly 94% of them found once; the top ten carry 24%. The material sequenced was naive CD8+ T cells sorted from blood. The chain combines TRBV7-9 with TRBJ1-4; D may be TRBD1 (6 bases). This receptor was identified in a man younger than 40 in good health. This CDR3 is CASSLIQGRGGNEKLFF. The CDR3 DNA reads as TGTGCCAGCAGCTTAATTCAGGGGCGGGGTGGTAATGAAAAACTGTTTTTT.